Given below is one TCR beta chain in context. Its antigen is unidentified. This entry comes from a study of regulatory T cells in long-lasting Graves disease. At the level of the study: Newly diagnosed Graves' patients took antithyroid drugs under 3 months.

Study-wide results and caveats: Relative to newly diagnosed Graves' patients, persistent ones had lower TCR diversity.

Time point denoted: newly diagnosed GD, antithyroid drugs for less than 3 months. TCR sequences were obtained from RNA taken from PBMCs. To make TCR beta libraries, researchers used iRepertoire HTBI primers and Arm-PCR of CDR3 regions. TCRdb recomputed calls from the multiplex PCR reads with MiXCR, one row per CDR3 protein. The table lists hundreds of thousands of distinct CDR3 sequences, 16% of them singletons, with roughly 29% in the top ten. V lost 1 base and J lost 7, with 14 bases in between. Germline CDR1 SGHTA, CDR2 FQGNSA. The CDR3 totals 15 residues. The same data also went into a second study, on T cells in Graves' hyperthyroidism and ophthalmopathy. Turning to that study: Expanded thyroid clonotypes (above 0.001) were mostly also found in blood.

This sequence originates from a man in his forties or fifties with Graves disease. Source: peripheral blood mononuclear cells (PBMCs), taken at new diagnosis, from a patient treated with antithyroid drugs. V gene TRBV7-2 combines with J gene TRBJ1-5; D not certain. The CDR3 is CASSLEPGINQPQHF. In nucleotides, the CDR3 is TGTGCCAGCAGCTTAGAGCCAGGAATTAACCAGCCCCAGCATTTT.